Listed below are T cell receptor beta chains from one sample, sequenced in a study of blood T cell repertoires in COVID-19. Data came from immunoSEQ multiplex PCR; TCRdb stores just in-frame clones and leaves some out. The table has some 180,000 clones, about four fifths seen once. Material for sequencing was peripheral blood. The receptors stem from a human donor in a cohort sampled during active COVID-19. Each CDR3 is given with its conserved first and last residue. The order of the fields is V gene, D gene, clone size, J gene, CDR3 protein, CDR3 DNA. D genes are given only for firm matches. Size tells how often a clone was seen (once, few, many) or the class of an expanded clone, and some rows leave it out.

TRBV25-1	TRBD1	.	TRBJ2-7	CASSDTGQGRIYEQYF	TGTGCCAGCAGTGATACGGGACAGGGTCGAATCTACGAGCAGTACTTC
TRBV10-3	TRBD1	.	TRBJ2-7	CAISLTGINEQYF	TGTGCCATCAGTTTGACAGGGATCAACGAGCAGTACTTC
TRBV7-6	TRBD1	.	TRBJ1-1	CASSLGRGPSEAFF	TGTGCCAGCAGCTTAGGCAGGGGGCCTTCTGAAGCTTTCTTT
TRBV7-6	.	few	TRBJ1-1	CASSLEWGAEAFF	TGTGCCAGCAGCTTAGAATGGGGGGCTGAAGCTTTCTTT
TRBV6-5	.	.	TRBJ2-1	CASSALLAEQFF	TGTGCCAGCAGCGCCCTTCTGGCTGAGCAGTTCTTC
TRBV6-5	TRBD1	.	TRBJ1-2	CASRHPGQVAYGYTF	TGTGCCAGCAGACACCCCGGACAGGTCGCCTATGGCTACACCTTC
TRBV5-4	TRBD1	.	TRBJ2-1	CASSLRQGAGEQFF	TGTGCCAGCAGCCTCCGACAGGGTGCAGGTGAGCAGTTCTTC
TRBV2	TRBD1	few	TRBJ1-2	CASSITGTANYGYTF	TGTGCCAGCAGTATTACCGGGACAGCGAACTATGGCTACACCTTC
TRBV2	TRBD1	.	TRBJ2-1	CASSTRTGLGYNEQFF	TGTGCCAGCAGTACCCGGACAGGTCTGGGTTACAATGAGCAGTTCTTC
TRBV30	.	.	TRBJ1-1	CAWSVGGFTEAFF	TGTGCCTGGAGTGTGGGGGGTTTCACTGAAGCTTTCTTT
TRBV5-4	.	.	TRBJ1-1	CASSLEGGTEAFF	TGTGCCAGCAGCTTGGAAGGGGGCACTGAAGCTTTCTTT
TRBV5-1	.	.	TRBJ2-1	CASSLIGGDFSNEQFF	TGCGCCAGCAGCTTGATAGGGGGGGATTTTTCAAATGAGCAGTTCTTC
TRBV29-1	.	.	TRBJ2-7	CSVEVNSPSYEQYF	TGCAGCGTTGAGGTGAACAGCCCTTCCTACGAGCAGTACTTC
TRBV27	TRBD2	once	TRBJ2-3	CASSLFATSGGPSTDTQYF	TGTGCCAGCAGTTTGTTTGCGACTAGCGGGGGGCCTTCCACAGATACGCAGTATTTT
TRBV4-1	.	.	TRBJ1-5	CASSQQVYSNQPQHF	TGCGCCAGCAGCCAACAGGTCTATAGCAATCAGCCCCAGCATTTT
TRBV15	.	.	TRBJ1-2	CATRLATSPDYGYTF	TGTGCCACCAGGCTGGCGACTTCTCCTGACTATGGCTACACCTTC
TRBV6-6	.	.	TRBJ2-7	CASSYMGRHYEQYF	TGTGCCAGCAGTTATATGGGTAGACACTACGAGCAGTACTTC
TRBV19	TRBD1	few	TRBJ2-7	CASSIGDRGYEQYF	TGTGCCAGTAGTATAGGGGACAGGGGCTACGAGCAGTACTTC
TRBV27	.	.	TRBJ1-5	CASSLGRNQPQHF	TGTGCCAGCAGTTTGGGGCGAAATCAGCCCCAGCATTTT
TRBV6-5	.	.	TRBJ1-6	CASRSQEHSPLHF	TGTGCCAGCAGATCACAGGAGCACTCACCCCTCCACTTT
TRBV11-2	TRBD1	.	TRBJ1-5	CASSQEGAYGQPQHF	TGTGCCAGCAGTCAAGAGGGGGCGTATGGTCAGCCCCAGCATTTT
TRBV12-5	.	.	TRBJ2-6	CASGFYDSGANVLTF	TGTGCTAGTGGTTTCTACGACTCTGGGGCCAACGTCCTGACTTTC
TRBV10-3	TRBD2	.	TRBJ2-7	CAISGGGLAGVYEQYF	TGTGCCATCAGTGGGGGGGGGCTAGCGGGCGTCTACGAGCAGTACTTC
TRBV6-1	TRBD1	.	TRBJ2-7	CASSEEAAGGADEQYF	TGTGCCAGCAGTGAAGAAGCAGCAGGGGGCGCGGACGAGCAGTACTTC
TRBV29-1	.	.	TRBJ1-2	CSVWVGADGYTF	TGCAGCGTTTGGGTCGGAGCGGATGGCTACACCTTC
TRBV6-6	TRBD1	.	TRBJ1-5	CASSYEKGAWQPQHF	TGTGCCAGCAGTTATGAAAAGGGGGCATGGCAGCCCCAGCATTTT
TRBV5-1	TRBD1	.	TRBJ1-2	CASSGDRGPNYGYTF	TGCGCCAGCAGCGGGGACAGGGGGCCTAACTATGGCTACACCTTC
TRBV7-9	.	.	TRBJ1-1	CASRSTLQGKNTEAFF	TGTGCCAGCAGGTCAACCCTACAGGGTAAGAACACTGAAGCTTTCTTT
TRBV5-4	.	.	TRBJ2-2	CASSLPGTRNTGELFF	TGTGCCAGCAGCCTTCCCGGGACTCGGAACACCGGGGAGCTGTTTTTT
TRBV2	.	.	TRBJ2-5	CASSEDSQETQYF	TGTGCCAGCAGCGAGGATAGCCAAGAGACCCAGTACTTC
TRBV15	.	.	TRBJ1-1	CATKGSSSTEAFF	TGTGCCACTAAGGGGTCCTCCAGCACTGAAGCTTTCTTT
TRBV9	.	once	TRBJ1-2	CASSPSGNYGYTF	TGTGCCAGCAGCCCGAGTGGTAACTATGGCTACACCTTC
TRBV27	.	.	TRBJ1-4	CASSLSLGALGEKLFF	TGTGCCAGCAGTTTATCGTTGGGGGCCCTGGGTGAAAAACTGTTTTTT
TRBV12-3/TRBV12-4	.	.	TRBJ1-5	CASSRGSNQPQHF	TGTGCCAGCAGCCGGGGGAGCAATCAGCCCCAGCATTTT
TRBV2	.	few	TRBJ2-7	CASGNREGSYEQYF	TGTGCCAGCGGAAACAGGGAGGGGTCCTACGAGCAGTACTTC
TRBV6-5	TRBD1	.	TRBJ1-6	CASSTGTVNSPLHF	TGTGCCAGCTCGACCGGGACAGTTAATTCACCCCTCCACTTT
TRBV30	TRBD1	.	TRBJ1-1	CAWRDRVKRGNTEAFF	TGTGCCTGGAGAGACAGGGTTAAAAGGGGCAACACTGAAGCTTTCTTT
TRBV7-2	.	.	TRBJ1-1	CASSLARRGMNTEAFF	TGTGCCAGCAGCTTAGCGCGTCGGGGGATGAACACTGAAGCTTTCTTT
TRBV27	.	.	TRBJ1-1	CASSGPGGWAGNTEAFF	TGTGCCAGCAGCGGACCCGGAGGTTGGGCCGGGAACACTGAAGCTTTCTTT
TRBV3-1/TRBV3-2	.	.	TRBJ2-3	CASSQAVRDTQYF	TGTGCCAGCAGCCAAGCAGTAAGAGATACGCAGTATTTT
TRBV5-4	.	.	TRBJ1-6	CASSTDPTGNSPLHF	TGTGCCAGCAGCACGGACCCAACGGGAAATTCACCCCTCCACTTT
TRBV5-4	TRBD1	once	TRBJ2-1	CASSWGQGAVDEQFF	TGTGCCAGCAGCTGGGGACAGGGGGCGGTAGATGAGCAGTTCTTC
TRBV9	.	.	TRBJ2-3	CASSAGTDTQYF	TGTGCCAGCAGCGCGGGAACAGATACGCAGTATTTT
TRBV21-1	.	.	TRBJ2-4	CASSNGTSGGRNIQYF	TGTGCCAGCAGCAACGGGACTAGCGGGGGGCGGAACATTCAGTACTTC
TRBV5-4	TRBD2	.	TRBJ2-7	CASMLAGGPYEQYF	TGTGCCAGCATGCTAGCGGGGGGTCCATACGAGCAGTACTTC
TRBV2	TRBD2	.	TRBJ2-4	CASRGTTSGEPNIQYF	TGTGCCAGCAGGGGAACGACTAGCGGGGAACCAAACATTCAGTACTTC
TRBV5-1	TRBD2	.	TRBJ2-1	CASSVGLAVEQFF	TGCGCCAGCAGCGTAGGACTAGCGGTTGAGCAGTTCTTC
TRBV6-5	TRBD1	.	TRBJ2-1	CASSYSGGRDEQFF	TGTGCCAGCAGTTACTCAGGGGGCAGGGATGAGCAGTTCTTC
TRBV11-2	.	.	TRBJ1-6	CASSLERRQPLHF	TGTGCCAGCAGCTTAGAGCGGAGGCAACCCCTCCACTTT
TRBV9	.	.	TRBJ2-2	CASSVFSRVDTGELFF	TGTGCCAGCAGCGTATTTTCCAGGGTGGACACCGGGGAGCTGTTTTTT
TRBV7-2	.	.	TRBJ1-2	CASSLSGNANYGYTF	TGTGCCAGCAGCTTATCCGGTAATGCTAACTATGGCTACACCTTC
TRBV14	TRBD1	.	TRBJ2-1	CASSQLGTGVFNEQFF	TGTGCCAGCAGCCAATTGGGGACAGGGGTTTTTAATGAGCAGTTCTTC
TRBV18	.	.	TRBJ1-1	CASSQREEAFF	TGTGCCAGCTCACAAAGGGAGGAGGCTTTCTTT
TRBV19	.	.	TRBJ1-5	CASHAGNQPQHF	TGTGCCAGTCACGCAGGAAATCAGCCCCAGCATTTT
TRBV11-2	.	.	TRBJ1-6	CASSLTGFGNSPLHF	TGTGCCAGCAGCCTAACAGGGTTTGGAAATTCACCCCTCCACTTT